The 17 T cell receptor beta chains listed next were all sequenced from one sample in a study of T cell clonality in common variable immunodeficiency. Assay: immunoSEQ multiplex PCR; the TCRdb copy retains only in-frame clones and omits some. The sample was found to contain about 31,000 clones, and every one recurs. The specimen was peripheral blood mononuclear cells. The receptors were sampled from a person aged 18 to 70 in good health.

This clone was seen more than once but under ten times. A much larger clone differs from this one at a single base, so this may be a read error. The read terminates 3 residues ahead of where the CDR3 ends, so the germline J gene completes it. V usage is TRBV10-2 and J usage is TRBJ2-5, with 11 bases matching TRBD2. The CDR3 spans 14 residues. Germline V CDR1 and CDR2: WSHSY, SAAADI. Trimming took 6 bases from V and 2 from J; bases not matched to a gene: 2. CDR3 DNA, as far as it was read: TGCGCCAGCAGCCGACTAGCGGGGCAAGAGACC. Its protein is CASSRLAGQET. The whole CDR3 protein is CASSRLAGQETQYF.

This clone was seen at least ten times. The CDR3 extends 3 residues past the end of the read, so its final part is completed from the germline J gene. V is TRBV7-9 and J is TRBJ1-5, with D possibly being TRBD1 (5 bases). The CDR3 has 14 residues. V lost 5 bases and J lost 6, with 14 bases in between. Germline CDR1 is SEHNR and CDR2 is FQNEAQ (reference sequence). The part of the CDR3 DNA that was read is TGTGCCAGCAGCCTAGGAGGCGGGGGTCAGCCC. Protein product: CASSLGGGGQP. The whole CDR3 protein reads CASSLGGGGQPQHF. The variable domain in full, with the rest retrieved from reference TRBV7-9 and TRBJ1-5, is DTGVSQNPRHKITKRGQNVTFRCDPISEHNRLYWYRQTLGQGPEFLTYFQNEAQLEKSRLLSDRFSAERPKGSFSTLEIQRTEQGDSAMYLCASSLGGGGQPQHFGDGTRLSIL.

This clone was counted ten times or more. One end of the junction fails to match germline, which may point to a read error. The DNA ends 3 residues before the CDR3 does, and the rest of the CDR3 is filled in from the germline J gene. The chain recombines TRBV4-2 with TRBJ2-7, with D perhaps matching TRBD1 (6 bases). The CDR3 spans 15 residues. Per the germline V gene, CDR1 is LGHNA and CDR2 is YNFKEQ. The sequenced part of the CDR3 DNA is TGCGCCAGCAGCCAAGATGGGACACCTACCTACGAG. This sequence encodes CASSQDGTPTYE. The whole CDR3 protein is CASSQDGTPTYEQYF.

This clone was seen repeatedly, ten times or more. The read is 3 residues too short to cover the CDR3 end, so that end is filled in from the germline J gene. The chain has TRBV12-3 or TRBV12-4 and TRBJ2-1; TRBD2 agrees at 10 bases. J lost 2 bases, V lost 6 bases, and 4 bases had no gene match. There are 15 residues in the CDR3. CDR3 bases read: TGTGCCAGCAGACCTCTAGCGGGAGCCTACAATGAG. As protein: CASRPLAGAYNE. From start to end, the CDR3 is CASRPLAGAYNEQFF.

This clone came up many times. The observed sequence ends 3 residues before the CDR3 terminus, with the missing tail filled in from the germline J gene. The genes are TRBV10-3 and TRBJ1-1, with D tentatively TRBD1 (5 bases). Trimming removed 11 bases at V and 4 bases at J, with 17 bases between. This CDR3 has 13 residues. Germline V gene sequence: CDR1 ENHRY, CDR2 SYGVKD. The CDR3 loop is CAGAPGQGTEAFF. CDR3 DNA, as far as it was read: TGTGCCGGAGCACCTGGTCAGGGCACTGAA.

This clone was recorded many times. The read comes to an end 3 residues before the CDR3 does, leaving the germline J gene to fill in the end. The gene calls are TRBV20-1 and TRBJ2-3, with a possible D match to TRBD2 (6 bases). There are 13 residues in the CDR3. In germline, CDR1 is DFQATT, CDR2 SNEGSKA (reference sequence). Between the trimmed V and J ends, which lost 4 bases and 8 bases, there was a span of 16 bases. The sequenced CDR3 bases are TGCAGTGCTATGGCTAGCGCCGGAGGTACG. It translates to CSAMASAGGT. In full, the CDR3 reads CSAMASAGGTQYF.

This clone was recorded many times. The read gets to within 3 residues of the CDR3 end, and the germline J gene fills in the rest. V gene TRBV5-1 combines with J gene TRBJ2-7, with 9 bases fitting TRBD1. The V and J ends lost 0 bases and 6 bases, in that order; junction bases with no gene match: 7. The CDR3 runs 15 residues. Germline CDR1 and CDR2: SGHRS and YFSETQ. CDR3 bases read: TGCGCCAGCAGCTTGGCCAGTGGGACAGGGTTCGAG. Encoded protein: CASSLASGTGFE. The whole CDR3 is CASSLASGTGFEQYF.

About this clone: Sequencing ends 3 residues short of the CDR3 end; the germline J gene provides the rest. This sequence joins TRBV7-9 and TRBJ1-2, with 7 bases matching TRBD1. CDR3 size: 14 residues. The V gene's germline CDR1 is SEHNR and CDR2 FQNEAQ (reference sequence). The part of the CDR3 DNA that was read is TGTGCCAGCAGCTTGGGACAGAGCTCCTACGAC. Protein sequence: CASSLGQSSYD. The entire CDR3 is CASSLGQSSYDYTF. The whole variable domain, filled in from reference TRBV7-9 and TRBJ1-2, reads DTGVSQNPRHKITKRGQNVTFRCDPISEHNRLYWYRQTLGQGPEFLTYFQNEAQLEKSRLLSDRFSAERPKGSFSTLEIQRTEQGDSAMYLCASSLGQSSYDYTFGSGTRLTVV.

This clone appeared many times. The read ends 3 residues shy of where the CDR3 ends; the end is completed using the germline J gene. The rearrangement joins TRBV5-1 to TRBJ2-1; 9 bases match TRBD2. The germline V gene has CDR1 SGHRS and CDR2 YFSETQ. This CDR3 region has 14 residues. V shed 2 bases, J shed 5 bases, and the junction held 2 bases outside the gene matches. The CDR3 bases that were read are TGCGCCAGCAGCTTCCTAGCGGGGAACAATGAG. Protein: CASSFLAGNNE. The full CDR3 is CASSFLAGNNEQFF. The whole variable domain, remainder taken from reference TRBV5-1 and TRBJ2-1, is KAGVTQTPRYLIKTRGQQVTLSCSPISGHRSVSWYQQTPGQGLQFLFEYFSETQRNKGNFPGRFSGRQFSNSRSEMNVSTLELGDSALYLCASSFLAGNNEQFFGPGTRLTVL.

This clone showed up many times. The read ends 3 residues before the CDR3 terminus; that terminus is restored from the germline J gene. The rearrangement joins TRBV28 to TRBJ2-5; a possible D gene is TRBD2 (5 bases). V was pared by 5 bases and J by 0 bases, with 13 bases between. This CDR3 contains 15 residues. Germline-derived CDR1 and CDR2 are MDHEN and SYDVKM. This chain's CDR3 is CASSPQTGDQETQYF. CDR3 DNA, as far as it was read: TGTGCCAGCAGTCCTCAAACCGGGGACCAAGAGACC.

This clone has ten or more counts. From the germline J gene comes the end of the CDR3, since the read stops 3 residues before it. This sequence joins TRBV7-2 and TRBJ1-5; D not resolved. Germline V gene lookup returns CDR1 SGHTA and CDR2 FQGNSA. The V gene lost 3 bases and the J gene lost 7 bases, with 7 bases spanning the gap. This CDR3 is 12 amino acids long. The CDR3 loop is CASSFAGQPQHF. The sequenced CDR3 bases are TGTGCCAGCAGCTTCGCAGGCCAGCCC.

This clone was observed at least ten times. The read falls 3 residues short of the CDR3 end, and the missing part is taken from the germline J gene. V usage is TRBV10-3 and J usage is TRBJ1-5, with D uncertain. CDR1 and CDR2 (germline): ENHRY, SYGVKD. V gave up 2 bases and J gave up 6 bases, with 11 bases separating them. There are 14 residues in the CDR3. CDR3 protein: CAISEGGEGQPQHF. The covered CDR3 bases are TGTGCCATCAGTGAGGGCGGGGAGGGTCAGCCC.

This clone was counted ten times or more. Sequencing ends 3 residues short of the CDR3 end; the germline J gene provides the rest. The gene calls are TRBV4-1 and TRBJ1-2, with unresolved D. CDR1 and CDR2 (germline): MGHRA, YSYEKL. CDR3 size: 15 residues. Trimming pared 0 bases from V and 2 bases from J, leaving 10 bases between. The CDR3 is CASSQEGGRNYGYTF. The covered CDR3 bases are TGCGCCAGCAGCCAAGAAGGAGGCAGGAACTATGGC.

This clone was observed at least ten times. The sequenced fragment ends 3 residues before the CDR3 boundary, so the rest is inferred from the germline J gene. This chain joins TRBV20-1 and TRBJ1-2, with D perhaps matching TRBD1 (6 bases). V gave up 5 bases and J gave up 4 bases, with 14 bases separating them. Germline values: CDR1 DFQATT, CDR2 SNEGSKA (reference sequence). This CDR3 is 13 amino acids long. The DNA read from the CDR3 is TGCAGTGCTTCGACAGGATTCGGCTATGGC. As protein: CSASTGFGYG. The complete CDR3 sequence is CSASTGFGYGYTF.

This clone was found many times. The sequence runs out 3 residues before the end of the CDR3; the remainder is reconstructed from the germline J gene. The rearrangement uses TRBV20-1 and TRBJ2-1; 9 bases fit TRBD2. Germline V CDR1 and CDR2: DFQATT, SNEGSKA (reference sequence). This CDR3 is built from 15 residues. Germline trimming cut 5 bases from V and 8 bases from J; bases unmatched to any gene: 13. The CDR3 bases that were read are TGCAGTGCTGACAAACCGGGACTAGCTCAGTATGAG. This gives the protein CSADKPGLAQYE. Given in full, the CDR3 is CSADKPGLAQYEQFF.

This clone was detected ten times or more. The read gets to within 3 residues of the CDR3 end, and the germline J gene fills in the rest. V usage is TRBV9 and J usage is TRBJ2-5; the D is unclear. The germline CDR1 and CDR2 sequences are SGDLS and YYNGEE. The V and J ends lost 0 bases and 5 bases respectively, with 14 bases between them. The CDR3 is 15 residues long. The CDR3 sequence is CASSVASSGWETQYF. CDR3 bases read: TGTGCCAGCAGCGTAGCTAGTTCTGGGTGGGAGACC.

This clone was detected ten times or more. From the germline J gene comes the end of the CDR3, since the read stops 3 residues before it. The V and J genes are TRBV7-2 and TRBJ1-1; D is unclear. This CDR3 is built from 12 residues. The V gene's germline CDR1 is SGHTA and CDR2 FQGNSA. With 2 bases removed from V and 4 bases from J, the gap between germline ends came to 5 bases. The CDR3 DNA, read in part, is TGTGCCAGCAGCTTAAGGTTCACTGAA. This gives the protein CASSLRFTE. The whole CDR3 reads CASSLRFTEAFF.